This is a list of T cell receptor beta chains from one sample in a study of T cell repertoires in ileal Crohn's disease. Generated by immunoSEQ multiplex PCR, the TCRdb table keeps only in-frame clones and is missing some. The sample lists approximately 14,000 clones, about 85% occurring once. What was sequenced was ileal tissue. These receptor sequences come from an adult with Crohn's disease. Each CDR3 is given without its conserved first and last residue.

11	TRBV7-9	TRBJ2-1	ASSETSVNEQF
11	TRBV15	TRBJ1-5	ATSRESSEPQH
13	TRBV5-1	TRBJ2-7	ASSGVAGGLYEQY
12	TRBV7-2	TRBJ1-1	ASSIPGQHTEAF
12	TRBV9	TRBJ2-3	ASSESGTSDTQY
13	TRBV5-5	TRBJ2-2	ASSLFGGGTGELF
13	TRBV27	TRBJ2-1	ASSQGTSGKNEQF
14	TRBV19	TRBJ2-1	ASSMGTSGGYNEQF
14	TRBV5-1	TRBJ1-4	ASSLNYRVGNEKLF
11	TRBV7-2	TRBJ1-4	ASSPRGYRRLF